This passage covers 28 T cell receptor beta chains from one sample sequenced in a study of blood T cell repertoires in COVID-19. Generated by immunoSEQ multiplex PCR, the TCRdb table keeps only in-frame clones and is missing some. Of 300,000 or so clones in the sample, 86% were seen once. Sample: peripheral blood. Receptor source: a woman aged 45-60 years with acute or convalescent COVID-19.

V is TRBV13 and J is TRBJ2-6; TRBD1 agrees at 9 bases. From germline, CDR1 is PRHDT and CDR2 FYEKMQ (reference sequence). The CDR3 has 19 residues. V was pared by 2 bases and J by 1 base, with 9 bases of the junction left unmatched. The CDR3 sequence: CASSLMLGQGRSGANVLTF. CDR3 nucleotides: TGTGCCAGCAGCTTAATGTTGGGACAGGGAAGGTCTGGGGCCAACGTCCTGACTTTC.

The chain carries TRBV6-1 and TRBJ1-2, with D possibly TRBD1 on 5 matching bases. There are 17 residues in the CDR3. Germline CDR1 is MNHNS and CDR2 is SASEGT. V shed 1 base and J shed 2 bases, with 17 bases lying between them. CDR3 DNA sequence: TGTGCCAGCAGTGAAGTCGGTCAGACAGTGGGCAACTATGGCTACACCTTC. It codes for CASSEVGQTVGNYGYTF.

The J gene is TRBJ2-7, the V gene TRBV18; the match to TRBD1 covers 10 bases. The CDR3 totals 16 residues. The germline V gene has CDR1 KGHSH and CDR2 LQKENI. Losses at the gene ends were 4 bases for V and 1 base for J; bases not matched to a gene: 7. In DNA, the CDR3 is TGTGCCAGCTCACACGACAGGGGGCGAGTTTCCTACGAGCAGTACTTC. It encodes CASSHDRGRVSYEQYF.

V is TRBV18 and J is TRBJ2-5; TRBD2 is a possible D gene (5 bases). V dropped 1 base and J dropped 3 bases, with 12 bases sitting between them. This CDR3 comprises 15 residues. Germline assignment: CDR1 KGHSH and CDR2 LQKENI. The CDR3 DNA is TGTGCCAGCTCACCACACCGGGGTTTGAAAGAGACCCAGTACTTC. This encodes CASSPHRGLKETQYF.

This CDR3 reads CASSSWDRGGNTEAFF. Written as DNA, the CDR3 is TGTGCCAGCAGCTCCTGGGACAGGGGGGGGAACACTGAAGCTTTCTTT. V and J are TRBV7-9 and TRBJ1-1; TRBD1 aligns across 11 bases. The V and J ends lost 4 bases and 1 base, in that order; junction bases with no gene match: 5. Germline CDR1 reads SEHNR; CDR2 reads FQNEAQ (reference sequence). The CDR3 spans 16 residues.

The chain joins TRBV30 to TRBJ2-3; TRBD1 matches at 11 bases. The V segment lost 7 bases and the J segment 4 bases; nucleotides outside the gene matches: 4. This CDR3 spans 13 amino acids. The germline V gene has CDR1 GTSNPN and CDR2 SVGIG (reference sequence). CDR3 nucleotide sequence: TGTGCCTCGGACAGGGGGCGAGCAGATACGCAGTATTTT. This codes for CASDRGRADTQYF. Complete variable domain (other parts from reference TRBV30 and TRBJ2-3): SQTIHQWPATLVQPVGSPLSLECTVEGTSNPNLYWYRQAAGRGLQLLFYSVGIGQISSEVPQNLSASRPQDRQFILSSKKLLLSDSGFYLCASDRGRADTQYFGPGTRLTVL.

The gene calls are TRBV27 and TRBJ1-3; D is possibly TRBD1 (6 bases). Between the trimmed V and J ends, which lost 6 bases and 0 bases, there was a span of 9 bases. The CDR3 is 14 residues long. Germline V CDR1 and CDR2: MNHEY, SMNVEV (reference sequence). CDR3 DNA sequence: TGTGCCAGCAGGAGGGGGGGCTCTGGAAACACCATATATTTT. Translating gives CASRRGGSGNTIYF.

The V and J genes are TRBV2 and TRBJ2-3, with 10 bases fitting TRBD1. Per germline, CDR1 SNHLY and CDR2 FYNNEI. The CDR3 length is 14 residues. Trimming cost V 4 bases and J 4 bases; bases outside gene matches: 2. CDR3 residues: CASSGDRGADTQYF. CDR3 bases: TGTGCCAGCAGTGGGGACAGGGGAGCAGATACGCAGTATTTT.

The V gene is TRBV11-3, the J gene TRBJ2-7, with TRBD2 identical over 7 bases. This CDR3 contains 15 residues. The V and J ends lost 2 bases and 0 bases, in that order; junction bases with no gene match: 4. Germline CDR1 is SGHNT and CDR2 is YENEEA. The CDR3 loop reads CASSLNGGGSYEQYF. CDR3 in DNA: TGTGCCAGCAGCTTAAATGGCGGGGGCTCCTACGAGCAGTACTTC.

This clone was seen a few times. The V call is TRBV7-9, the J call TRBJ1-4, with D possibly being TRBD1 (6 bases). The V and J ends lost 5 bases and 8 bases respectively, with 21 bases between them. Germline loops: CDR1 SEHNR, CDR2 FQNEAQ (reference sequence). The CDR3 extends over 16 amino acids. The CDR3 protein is CASSHAINRVGEKLFF. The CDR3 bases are TGTGCCAGCAGCCATGCCATTAACAGGGTAGGAGAAAAACTGTTTTTT.

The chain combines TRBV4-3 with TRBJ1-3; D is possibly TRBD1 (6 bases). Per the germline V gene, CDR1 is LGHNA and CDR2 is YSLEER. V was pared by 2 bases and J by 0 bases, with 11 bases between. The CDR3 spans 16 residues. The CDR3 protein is CASSQTRTVSGNTIYF. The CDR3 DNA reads TGCGCCAGCAGCCAAACTCGGACAGTCTCTGGAAACACCATATATTTT.

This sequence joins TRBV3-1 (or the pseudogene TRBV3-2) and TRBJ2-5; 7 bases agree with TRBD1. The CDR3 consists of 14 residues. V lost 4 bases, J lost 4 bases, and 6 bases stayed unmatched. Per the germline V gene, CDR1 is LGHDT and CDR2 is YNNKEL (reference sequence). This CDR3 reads CASSPRTGSETQYF. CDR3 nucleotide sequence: TGTGCCAGCAGCCCAAGGACAGGATCAGAGACCCAGTACTTC.

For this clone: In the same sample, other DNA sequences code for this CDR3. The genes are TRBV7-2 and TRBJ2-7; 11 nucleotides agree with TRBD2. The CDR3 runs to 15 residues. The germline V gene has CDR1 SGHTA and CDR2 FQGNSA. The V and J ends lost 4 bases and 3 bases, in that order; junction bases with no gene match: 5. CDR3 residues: CASSSTGTSGYEQYF. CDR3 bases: TGTGCCAGCAGCTCGACCGGGACTAGCGGCTACGAGCAGTACTTC.

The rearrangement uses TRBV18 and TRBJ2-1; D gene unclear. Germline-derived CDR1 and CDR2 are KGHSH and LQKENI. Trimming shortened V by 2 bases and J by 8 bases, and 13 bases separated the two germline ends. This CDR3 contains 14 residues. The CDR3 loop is CASSPVGSSDEQFF. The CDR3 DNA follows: TGTGCCAGCTCACCAGTGGGCTCCTCGGATGAGCAGTTCTTC. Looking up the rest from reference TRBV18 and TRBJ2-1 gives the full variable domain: NAGVMQNPRHLVRRRGQEARLRCSPMKGHSHVYWYRQLPEEGLKFMVYLQKENIIDESGMPKERFSAEFPKEGPSILRIQQVVRGDSAAYFCASSPVGSSDEQFFGPGTRLTVL.

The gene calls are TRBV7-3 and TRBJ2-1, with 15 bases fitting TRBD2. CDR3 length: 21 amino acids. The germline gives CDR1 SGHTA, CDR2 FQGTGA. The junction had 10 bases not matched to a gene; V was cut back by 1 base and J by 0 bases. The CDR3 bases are TGTGCCAGCAGCTTAATGTTCCCCGGGACTAGCGGGAGGAGCTCCTACAATGAGCAGTTCTTC. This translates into CASSLMFPGTSGRSSYNEQFF.

CDR3 loop: CASSVTGYNTGELFF. CDR3 nucleotide sequence: TGTGCCAGCAGTGTTACCGGGTACAACACCGGGGAGCTGTTTTTT. V is TRBV6-4 and J is TRBJ2-2, with D unclear. The V gene lost 4 bases and the J gene lost 2 bases, with 11 bases spanning the gap. Looked up from germline, CDR1 is MRHNA and CDR2 is SNTAGT. CDR3 size: 15 residues.

CDR3 amino acids: CASSPQRLAGGEQYF. The DNA of the CDR3 is TGTGCCAGTAGTCCTCAAAGACTAGCGGGAGGCGAGCAGTACTTC. The J gene is TRBJ2-7, the V gene TRBV19, with 13 nucleotides matching TRBD2. Unmatched junction bases numbered 7, after V lost 5 bases and J lost 6 bases. Germline CDR1 LNHDA, CDR2 SQIVND (reference sequence). The CDR3 covers 15 residues.

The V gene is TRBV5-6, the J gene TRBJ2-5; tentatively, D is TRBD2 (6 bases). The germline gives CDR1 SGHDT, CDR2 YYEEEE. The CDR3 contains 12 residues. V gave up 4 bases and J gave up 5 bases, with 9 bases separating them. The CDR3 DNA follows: TGTGCCAGCAGCCGGGGGTGGGAGACCCAGTACTTC. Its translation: CASSRGWETQYF.

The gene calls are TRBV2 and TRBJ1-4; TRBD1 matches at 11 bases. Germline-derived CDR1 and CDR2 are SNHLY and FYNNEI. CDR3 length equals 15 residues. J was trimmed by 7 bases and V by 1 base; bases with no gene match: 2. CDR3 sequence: CASSEGTGGIEKLFF. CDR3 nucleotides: TGTGCCAGCAGTGAAGGGACAGGGGGCATTGAAAAACTGTTTTTT.

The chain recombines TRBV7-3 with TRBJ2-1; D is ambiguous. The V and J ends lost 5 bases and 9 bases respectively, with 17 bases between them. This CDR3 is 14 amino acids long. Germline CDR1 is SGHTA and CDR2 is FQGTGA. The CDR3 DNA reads TGTGCCAGCAGCCGATCGGCCGCCGGCGGTGAGCAGTTCTTC. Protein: CASSRSAAGGEQFF.

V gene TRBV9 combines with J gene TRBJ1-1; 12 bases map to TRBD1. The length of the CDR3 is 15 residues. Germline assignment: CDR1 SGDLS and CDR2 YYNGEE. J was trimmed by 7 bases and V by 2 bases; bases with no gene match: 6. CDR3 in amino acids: CASSVGTGGLVEAFF. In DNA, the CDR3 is TGTGCCAGCAGCGTGGGGACAGGGGGCTTGGTTGAAGCTTTCTTT. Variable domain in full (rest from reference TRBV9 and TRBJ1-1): DSGVTQTPKHLITATGQRVTLRCSPRSGDLSVYWYQQSLDQGLQFLIQYYNGEERAKGNILERFSAQQFPDLHSELNLSSLELGDSALYFCASSVGTGGLVEAFFGQGTRLTVV.

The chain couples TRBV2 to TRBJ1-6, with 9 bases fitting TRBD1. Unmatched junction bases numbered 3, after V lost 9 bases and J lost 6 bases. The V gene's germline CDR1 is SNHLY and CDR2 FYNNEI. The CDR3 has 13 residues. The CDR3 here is CARGTGPNSPLHF. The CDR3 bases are TGTGCCAGAGGGACAGGGCCTAATTCACCCCTCCACTTT.

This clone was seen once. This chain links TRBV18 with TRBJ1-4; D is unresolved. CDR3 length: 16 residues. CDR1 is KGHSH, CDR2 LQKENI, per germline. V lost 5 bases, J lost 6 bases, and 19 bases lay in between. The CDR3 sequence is CASSSSAGITHEKLFF. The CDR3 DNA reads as TGTGCCAGCTCATCATCCGCGGGGATAACCCATGAAAAACTGTTTTTT.

The CDR3 region is CASSLPARRGSYQETQYF. CDR3 sequence (DNA): TGTGCCAGCAGCCTTCCGGCAAGGCGGGGTTCGTACCAAGAGACCCAGTACTTC. The chain employs TRBV5-5 and TRBJ2-5; maybe TRBD2 (6 bases). The germline V gene has CDR1 SGHKS and CDR2 YYEKEE (reference sequence). Trimming removed 4 bases from V and 0 bases from J, with 22 bases in between. CDR3 length: 18 residues.

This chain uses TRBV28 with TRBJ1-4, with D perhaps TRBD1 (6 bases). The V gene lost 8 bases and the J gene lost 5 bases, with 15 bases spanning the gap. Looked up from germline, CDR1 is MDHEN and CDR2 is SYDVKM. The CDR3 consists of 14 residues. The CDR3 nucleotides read TGTGCCAGCCACATAGGGGGTGTCAATGAAAAACTGTTTTTT. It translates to CASHIGGVNEKLFF.

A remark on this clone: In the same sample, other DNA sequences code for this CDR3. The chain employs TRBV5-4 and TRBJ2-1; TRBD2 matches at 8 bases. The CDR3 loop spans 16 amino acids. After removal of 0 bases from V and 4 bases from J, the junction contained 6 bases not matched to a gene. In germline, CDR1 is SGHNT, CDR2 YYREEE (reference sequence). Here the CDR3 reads CASSLGGLAGYNEQFF. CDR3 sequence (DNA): TGTGCCAGCAGCTTGGGGGGCCTAGCGGGTTACAATGAGCAGTTCTTC.

The CDR3 protein is CASSLGTVGTNEKLFF. DNA for the CDR3: TGCGCCAGCAGCTTGGGGACAGTGGGAACTAATGAAAAACTGTTTTTT. V is TRBV5-1 and J is TRBJ1-4; D possibly corresponds to TRBD1 (6 bases). The CDR3 runs to 16 residues. Per the germline V gene, CDR1 is SGHRS and CDR2 is YFSETQ. V was shortened by 0 bases and J by 1 base, with 10 bases between the two germline ends.

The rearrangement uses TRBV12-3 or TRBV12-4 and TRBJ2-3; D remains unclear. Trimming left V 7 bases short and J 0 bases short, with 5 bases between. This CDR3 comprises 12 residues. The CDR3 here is CASISSTDTQYF. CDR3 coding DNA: TGTGCCAGCATCAGTAGCACAGATACGCAGTATTTT.